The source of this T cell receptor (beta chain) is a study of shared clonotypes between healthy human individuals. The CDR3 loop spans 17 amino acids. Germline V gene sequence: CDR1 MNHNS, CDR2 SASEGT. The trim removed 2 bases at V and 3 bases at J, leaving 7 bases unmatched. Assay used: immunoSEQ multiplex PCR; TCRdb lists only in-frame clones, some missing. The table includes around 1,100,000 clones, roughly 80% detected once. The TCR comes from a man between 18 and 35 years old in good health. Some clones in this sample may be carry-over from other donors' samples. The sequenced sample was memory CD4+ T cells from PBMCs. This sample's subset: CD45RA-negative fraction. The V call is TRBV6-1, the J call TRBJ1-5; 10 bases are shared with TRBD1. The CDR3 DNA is TGTGCCAGCAGTGAAATGGGGACAGGGGCTCCCAATCAGCCCCAGCATTTT. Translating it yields CASSEMGTGAPNQPQHF.